One and the same sample provided the 8 T cell receptor beta chains below, sequenced in a study of T-cell memory formation after mild COVID-19. A single record per CDR3 protein comes from TCRdb applying MiXCR to the 5' RACE reads. Found here are about 470,000 distinct CDR3 sequences, more than 20% of them singletons; the top ten hold approximately 12%. What was sequenced was PBMCs or a T cell subset sorted from them (not recorded which). The receptors come from an adult woman who had mild COVID-19 (a few samples of this study predate the infection). Cell type and time point are not known.

A few counts support this clonotype. The gene calls are TRBV9 and TRBJ1-3, with D maybe TRBD1 (6 bases). The CDR3 is 16 residues long. From germline, CDR1 is SGDLS and CDR2 YYNGEE. Trimming stripped 0 bases from V and 2 bases from J, with 12 bases between. The CDR3 reads CASSVGGRGTGNTIYF. In nucleotides, the CDR3 is TGTGCCAGCAGCGTAGGGGGCAGGGGAACTGGAAACACCATATATTTT.

The chain is built from TRBV6-5 and TRBJ1-2; 8 positions match TRBD1. The ends lost 2 bases at V and 6 bases at J; junction bases unmatched: 2. The CDR3 consists of 13 residues. Germline assignment: CDR1 MNHEY and CDR2 SVGAGI. CDR3 residues: CASSYQGANGYTF. The CDR3 coding sequence is TGTGCCAGCAGTTACCAGGGGGCTAATGGCTACACCTTC.

The chain is built from TRBV19 and TRBJ1-2; TRBD1 agrees at 11 bases. The CDR3 spans 16 residues. V lost 5 bases, J lost 6 bases, and 11 bases stayed unmatched. Germline V gene sequence: CDR1 LNHDA, CDR2 SQIVND (reference sequence). CDR3 sequence (DNA): TGTGCCAGTAGTCCAGTAGTGGACAGGGGGCGCGATGGCTACACCTTC. This translates into CASSPVVDRGRDGYTF.

The V gene is TRBV6-2 or TRBV6-3, the J gene TRBJ2-1; 10 nucleotides line up with TRBD2. Germline trimming cut 7 bases from V and 4 bases from J; bases unmatched to any gene: 4. Looked up from germline, CDR1 is MNHEY and CDR2 is SVGEGT. The CDR3 runs to 14 residues. CDR3 nucleotides: TGTGCCAGCAAAAAACTAGCGGGATACAATGAGCAGTTCTTC. This gives the protein CASKKLAGYNEQFF.

V is TRBV7-9 and J is TRBJ2-7; D tentatively fits TRBD1 or TRBD2 (5 bases each). This CDR3 region has 14 residues. CDR1 and CDR2 (germline): SEHNR, FQNEAQ (reference sequence). V lost 6 bases, J lost 6 bases, and 18 bases lay in between. In nucleotides, the CDR3 is TGTGCCAGCAGATCCCCGGGACCTAAGGGCGAGCAGTACTTC. This gives the protein CASRSPGPKGEQYF.

The rearrangement links TRBV25-1 to TRBJ2-7; TRBD2 might be the D (5 bases). The ends were cut back, 1 base at V and 0 bases at J, with 13 bases in the middle. The length of the CDR3 is 16 residues. The germline V gene encodes CDR1 MGHDK and CDR2 SYGVNS. CDR3: CASSEWRGLSSYEQYF. Written as DNA, the CDR3 is TGTGCCAGCAGTGAATGGCGCGGGCTGAGCTCCTACGAGCAGTACTTC.

The chain links TRBV5-1 to TRBJ2-5; possible D gene TRBD2, 5 bases. The CDR3 contains 14 residues. V was pared by 2 bases and J by 4 bases, with 12 bases between. Germline lookup yields CDR1 SGHRS and CDR2 YFSETQ. The CDR3 sequence is CASSFRVEGETQYF. The CDR3 DNA is TGCGCCAGCAGCTTCCGTGTAGAGGGAGAGACCCAGTACTTC.

This clonotype has just a few counts. The J gene is TRBJ2-5, the V gene TRBV5-1; weak D call: TRBD2 (6 bases). The CDR3 length is 12 residues. Germline V gene sequence: CDR1 SGHRS, CDR2 YFSETQ. Deletions cut 4 bases from V and 6 bases from J, with 10 bases between. CDR3 region: CASSLRGKTQYF. The CDR3 bases are TGCGCCAGCAGCCTCCGGGGGAAGACCCAGTACTTC.